This passage covers 18 T cell receptor beta chains from one sample sequenced in a study of blood T cell repertoires in COVID-19. Repertoires were generated with immunoSEQ multiplex PCR, while TCRdb's copy carries only in-frame clones and drops some. Here the sample spans hundreds of thousands of clones, around 80% being singletons. Sequencing was carried out using PBMCs or T cells enriched from blood (not recorded which). Receptor source: a man aged 30 to 39 with acute COVID-19.

The chain carries TRBV5-8 and TRBJ2-1, with 11 bases lining up with TRBD2. Per the germline V gene, CDR1 is SGHTS and CDR2 is YDEGEE. The CDR3 sequence is 15 residues long. The trim removed 4 bases at V and 5 bases at J, leaving 5 bases unmatched. In DNA, the CDR3 is TGTGCCAGCAGCACCGGGACTAGCGGAGACAATGAGCAGTTCTTC. Translation gives CASSTGTSGDNEQFF.

Notes on this clone: The junction and the germline gene differ at one end; a read error may be behind it. The chain carries TRBV5-1 and TRBJ1-2; a weak D match, TRBD1 (6 bases). The germline gives CDR1 SGHRS, CDR2 YFSETQ. CDR3 length: 14 residues. The CDR3 spells CASSFADSSYGYTF. In DNA, the CDR3 is TGTGCCAGCAGCTTCGCGGACAGCTCATATGGCTACACCTTC.

The chain joins TRBV5-6 to TRBJ1-2; unclear D gene. The CDR3 runs to 13 residues. Trimming pared 4 bases from V and 2 bases from J, leaving 9 bases between. Germline loops: CDR1 SGHDT, CDR2 YYEEEE. In DNA, the CDR3 is TGTGCCAGCAGCGCGACCGGGAACTATGGCTACACCTTC. Amino acid sequence: CASSATGNYGYTF.

This chain links TRBV5-6 with TRBJ1-4; 8 bases match TRBD1. J lost 11 bases, V lost 3 bases, and 15 bases had no gene match. The CDR3 contains 16 residues. Germline CDR1 SGHDT, CDR2 YYEEEE. DNA for the CDR3: TGTGCCAGCAGCTCAGCAGGGGGCGCGAGGCCCTTGAAACTGTTTTTT. It is translated as CASSSAGGARPLKLFF.

The CDR3 sequence is CASSETGGEQYV. In DNA, the CDR3 is TGTGCCAGCAGTGAAACAGGGGGCGAGCAGTACGTC. The rearrangement joins TRBV28 to TRBJ2-7; the match to TRBD1 covers 8 bases. J gave up 6 bases and V 5 bases, and 3 bases lay outside the gene matches. There are 12 residues in the CDR3. Germline CDR1 MDHEN, CDR2 SYDVKM.

This chain connects TRBV18 to TRBJ1-1; no firm D call. The CDR3 runs to 12 residues. CDR1 KGHSH and CDR2 LQKENI come from the germline V gene. The V end lost 4 bases, the J end lost 9 bases, and 12 bases lay between the germline ends. This chain's CDR3 is CASSRTNTQAFF. In DNA, the CDR3 is TGTGCCAGCTCACGAACTAACACCCAAGCTTTCTTT.

The chain is built from TRBV28 and TRBJ1-6, with D possibly TRBD1 on 5 matching bases. CDR1 is MDHEN, CDR2 SYDVKM, per germline. Trimming stripped 7 bases from V and 2 bases from J, with 18 bases between. This CDR3 has 17 amino acids. CDR3 in amino acids: CASNLVRGGAYNSPLHF. CDR3 DNA: TGTGCCAGCAACCTCGTCCGGGGGGGGGCCTATAATTCACCCCTCCACTTT. Based on the CDR3 plus reference TRBV28 and TRBJ1-6, the full variable domain is DVKVTQSSRYLVKRTGEKVFLECVQDMDHENMFWYRQDPGLGLRLIYFSYDVKMKEKGDIPEGYSVSREKKERFSLILESASTNQTSMYLCASNLVRGGAYNSPLHFGNGTRLTVT.

The chain recombines TRBV6-5 with TRBJ2-2; tentatively, D is TRBD2 (6 bases). V was cut by 2 bases and J by 5 bases, with 12 bases left in between. The germline CDR1 and CDR2 sequences are MNHEY and SVGAGI. The CDR3 has 15 amino acids. CDR3 loop: CASSYRRGVTGELFF. CDR3 DNA sequence: TGTGCCAGCAGTTACCGGAGGGGTGTGACCGGGGAGCTGTTTTTT.

The rearrangement uses TRBV6-5 and TRBJ1-2; D is undetermined. CDR1 is MNHEY and CDR2 is SVGAGI in the germline V gene. The CDR3 covers 12 residues. V lost 5 bases to trimming and J lost 4 bases, with 8 bases between them. The CDR3 coding sequence is TGTGCCAGCAGTCGGGGAGGCTATGGCTACACCTTC. Translation gives CASSRGGYGYTF.

The CDR3 protein is CASTSLYSSGNTIYF. CDR3 nucleotides: TGTGCCAGTACCTCACTGTACAGCTCTGGAAACACCATATATTTT. The V call is TRBV19, the J call TRBJ1-3; D unclear. Germline V gene sequence: CDR1 LNHDA, CDR2 SQIVND (reference sequence). V was clipped by 7 bases and J by 0 bases, with 13 bases between them. The CDR3 consists of 15 residues.

This clone came up a few times. This chain links TRBV28 with TRBJ1-2; D is uncertain. V lost 6 bases and J lost 8, with 19 bases in between. In germline, CDR1 is MDHEN, CDR2 SYDVKM. The CDR3 is 14 residues long. CDR3 nucleotides: TGTGCCAGCAGCACCGTTGGGCCTCATTGGGGCTACACCTTC. It yields the protein CASSTVGPHWGYTF.

The genes are TRBV19 and TRBJ1-5; a weak D match, TRBD1 (6 bases). Germline V CDR1 and CDR2: LNHDA, SQIVND (reference sequence). The CDR3 loop spans 15 amino acids. The V and J ends lost 7 bases and 4 bases respectively, with 17 bases between them. The CDR3 DNA reads TGTGCCAGTAACCCGCCGGGACAAGCTAATCAGCCCCAGCATTTT. Protein: CASNPPGQANQPQHF.

The genes are TRBV28 and TRBJ1-2; no reliable D call. V gave up 1 base and J gave up 6 bases, with 9 bases separating them. The CDR3 extends over 13 amino acids. Germline-derived CDR1 and CDR2 are MDHEN and SYDVKM. CDR3 nucleotides: TGTGCCAGCAGTTTATACGTCCGGGATGGCTACACCTTC. This codes for CASSLYVRDGYTF.

The genes are TRBV28 and TRBJ2-2; D is uncertain. The germline gives CDR1 MDHEN, CDR2 SYDVKM. The CDR3 runs 14 residues. V was clipped by 2 bases and J by 0 bases, with 4 bases between them. DNA for the CDR3: TGTGCCAGCAGTTTACTAGCGAACACCGGGGAGCTGTTTTTT. Protein: CASSLLANTGELFF. The complete variable domain, with remaining parts taken from reference TRBV28 and TRBJ2-2, reads DVKVTQSSRYLVKRTGEKVFLECVQDMDHENMFWYRQDPGLGLRLIYFSYDVKMKEKGDIPEGYSVSREKKERFSLILESASTNQTSMYLCASSLLANTGELFFGEGSRLTVL.

The chain recombines TRBV19 with TRBJ2-7; D is perhaps TRBD2 (5 bases). The germline V gene encodes CDR1 LNHDA and CDR2 SQIVND (reference sequence). Between the trimmed V and J ends, which lost 5 bases and 1 base, there was a span of 9 bases. This CDR3 is 13 amino acids long. CDR3: CASSASGSYEQYV. DNA for the CDR3: TGTGCCAGTAGTGCTTCGGGGTCCTACGAGCAGTACGTC.

CDR3: CASGQQETQYF. CDR3 DNA sequence: TGTGCCAGCGGGCAACAAGAGACCCAGTACTTC. The chain links TRBV6-5 to TRBJ2-5; D call uncertain. V shed 8 bases and J shed 2 bases, with 6 bases lying between them. CDR3 length: 11 amino acids. Germline V gives CDR1 MNHEY, CDR2 SVGAGI.

About this clone itself: A junction boundary mismatches the germline segment, possibly from a read error. V and J are TRBV5-1 and TRBJ1-1, with 8 nucleotides matching TRBD1. The CDR3 sequence is 14 residues long. Germline V gives CDR1 SGHRS, CDR2 YFSETQ. CDR3 protein: CASSSARPGQEAFF. CDR3 nucleotide sequence: TGTGCCAGCAGCTCGGCCCGACCGGGACAGGAGGCTTTCTTT.

V usage is TRBV12-3 or TRBV12-4 and J usage is TRBJ1-6; D gene unclear. The V and J ends lost 7 bases and 10 bases respectively, with 11 bases between them. The CDR3 runs 12 residues. In nucleotides, the CDR3 is TGTGCCAGCACCTCAGGTCGGTCACCCCTCCACTTT. Amino acids: CASTSGRSPLHF.